This T cell receptor (beta chain) originates from a study of blood T cell repertoires in COVID-19. Study overall: T cells, B-cell-depleted T cells, or PBMCs provided the cDNA or gDNA that served as material.

Sequencing was performed with immunoSEQ multiplex PCR; in TCRdb, only in-frame clones are kept and a portion is missing. The data contain 95,000 to 100,000 clones, approximately 92% of them singletons. The CDR3 loop spans 14 amino acids. V was pared by 4 bases and J by 1 base, with 5 bases between. CDR1 is LGHDT, CDR2 YNNKEL, per germline (reference sequence). This clone came up once. The specimen sequenced was peripheral blood. This receptor was obtained from a man aged 50 or older with active COVID-19. V and J are TRBV3-1 (or the pseudogene TRBV3-2) and TRBJ2-6; no clear D. CDR3 coding DNA: TGTGCCAGCAGCCTGGAGTCTGGGGCCAACGTCCTGACTTTC. Its protein product is CASSLESGANVLTF.